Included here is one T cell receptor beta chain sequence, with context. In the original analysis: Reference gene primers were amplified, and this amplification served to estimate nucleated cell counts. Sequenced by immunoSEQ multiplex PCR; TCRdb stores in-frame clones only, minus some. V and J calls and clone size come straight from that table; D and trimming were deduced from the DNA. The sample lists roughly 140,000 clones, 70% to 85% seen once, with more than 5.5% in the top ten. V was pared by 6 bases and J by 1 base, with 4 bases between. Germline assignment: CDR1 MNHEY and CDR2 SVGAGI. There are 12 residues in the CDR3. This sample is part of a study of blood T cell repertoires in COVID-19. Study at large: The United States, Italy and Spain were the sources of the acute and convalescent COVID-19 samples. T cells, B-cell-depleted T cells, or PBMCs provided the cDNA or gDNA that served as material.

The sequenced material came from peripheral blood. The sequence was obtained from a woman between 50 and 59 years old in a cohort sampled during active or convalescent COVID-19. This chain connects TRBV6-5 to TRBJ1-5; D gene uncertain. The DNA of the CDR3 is TGTGCCAGCAGGCAGAGCAATCAGCCCCAGCATTTT. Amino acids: CASRQSNQPQHF.